One and the same sample provided the 19 T cell receptor beta chains below, sequenced in a study of CD8 T cells in Susac syndrome. RNA, at about 0.5 to 1 ug, was reverse transcribed with random hexamers. From the immunoSEQ multiplex PCR reads, TCRdb called clonotypes with MiXCR, one entry per CDR3 protein. This sample has under 150,000 distinct CDR3 sequences, with more than 75% found just once. The sample consisted of CD8+ T cells from PBMCs. The receptors were sampled from a human donor with multiple sclerosis.

V is TRBV6-5 and J is TRBJ1-4; a possible D gene is TRBD1 (6 bases). Germline values: CDR1 MNHEY, CDR2 SVGAGI. The CDR3 is made up of 16 amino acids. Trimming pared 2 bases from V and 8 bases from J, leaving 18 bases between. CDR3 region: CASSYQEGGEGEKLFF. The DNA for the CDR3 is TGTGCCAGCAGTTACCAGGAAGGGGGTGAGGGGGAAAAACTGTTTTTT.

This clonotype was counted once. V usage is TRBV27 and J usage is TRBJ2-5; D unclear. The CDR3 totals 12 residues. CDR1 is MNHEY and CDR2 is SMNVEV in the germline V gene (reference sequence). V was clipped by 6 bases and J by 4 bases, with 9 bases between them. The CDR3 protein is CASSSKGETQYF. Written as DNA, the CDR3 is TGTGCCAGCAGCTCTAAGGGAGAGACCCAGTACTTC.

The chain is built from TRBV2 and TRBJ2-1; 9 nucleotides align to TRBD1. CDR3 length: 15 residues. V shed 6 bases, J shed 0 bases, and the junction held 3 bases outside the gene matches. Germline CDR1 reads SNHLY; CDR2 reads FYNNEI. The CDR3 loop reads CASSVTGGSYNEQFF. The CDR3 DNA reads TGTGCCAGCAGCGTGACAGGGGGCTCCTACAATGAGCAGTTCTTC.

J is TRBJ1-1 and V is TRBV19, with D perhaps TRBD1 (5 bases). Trimming shortened V by 5 bases and J by 0 bases, and 13 bases separated the two germline ends. The germline CDR1 and CDR2 sequences are LNHDA and SQIVND (reference sequence). This CDR3 comprises 15 residues. The CDR3 is CASSPLTEMNTEAFF. DNA for the CDR3: TGTGCCAGTAGTCCCTTGACAGAAATGAACACTGAAGCTTTCTTT.

The sample holds one count of this clonotype. V usage is TRBV7-9 and J usage is TRBJ1-1; D is possibly TRBD1 (5 bases). The CDR3 totals 13 residues. V was pared by 4 bases and J by 10 bases, with 16 bases between. Germline V gene data show CDR1 as SEHNR and CDR2 as FQNEAQ (reference sequence). In DNA form, the CDR3 reads TGTGCCAGCAGCTCCGGGACCGACATTCGAGCTTTCTTT. Its protein product is CASSSGTDIRAFF.

J is TRBJ1-2 and V is TRBV20-1, with D tentatively TRBD1 (6 bases). This CDR3 has 17 amino acids. Germline lookup yields CDR1 DFQATT and CDR2 SNEGSKA (reference sequence). Deletions cut 1 base from V and 0 bases from J, with 18 bases between. The CDR3 region has the DNA TGCAGTGCTAGAGTGTCCCTAAGGGGGAGGGCTAACTATGGCTACACCTTC. Amino acids: CSARVSLRGRANYGYTF.

The chain links TRBV3-1 to TRBJ2-1, with D perhaps assigned TRBD1 or TRBD2 (6 bases each). Trimming took 8 bases from V and 3 from J, leaving 14 bases between them. Germline CDR1 reads LGHDT; CDR2 reads YNNKEL (reference sequence). The CDR3 is 14 residues long. The CDR3 here is CASRGLEDYNEQFF. The CDR3 DNA is TGTGCCAGCCGGGGGCTAGAAGACTACAATGAGCAGTTCTTC.

This chain's CDR3 is CASSLGVGGDTDTQYF. CDR3 in DNA: TGCGCCAGCAGCCTCGGCGTGGGAGGGGACACAGATACGCAGTATTTT. The J gene is TRBJ2-3, the V gene TRBV4-3; TRBD2 matches at 7 bases. With V trimmed by 4 bases and J by 2 bases, 9 bases remained unmatched. Germline CDR1 is LGHNA and CDR2 is YSLEER. The CDR3 extends over 16 amino acids.

J is TRBJ2-7 and V is TRBV27, with 9 bases fitting TRBD2. Germline CDR1 is MNHEY and CDR2 is SMNVEV (reference sequence). CDR3 length equals 15 residues. V lost 3 bases and J lost 6; bases outside the gene matches: 9. CDR3 sequence (DNA): TGTGCCAGCAGTTTCGGGGCCGCGGGAGGGTTCGAGCAGTACTTC. Translation: CASSFGAAGGFEQYF.

V gene TRBV7-9 combines with J gene TRBJ1-1; D uncertain. Trimming stripped 3 bases from V and 4 bases from J, with 12 bases between. The CDR3 has 14 residues. The germline gives CDR1 SEHNR, CDR2 FQNEAQ (reference sequence). CDR3 loop: CASSLREDFTEAFF. In nucleotides, the CDR3 is TGTGCCAGCAGCTTGCGGGAGGACTTCACTGAAGCTTTCTTT.

The V and J genes are TRBV4-2 and TRBJ2-2, with D perhaps being TRBD1 or TRBD2 (5 bases each). This CDR3 comprises 17 residues. Germline V gene lookup returns CDR1 LGHNA and CDR2 YNFKEQ. Trimming took 4 bases from V and 2 from J, leaving 17 bases between them. Written as DNA, the CDR3 is TGTGCCAGCAGCCCGACAGTCCTAGCCCTTAACACCGGGGAGCTGTTTTTT. Its translation is CASSPTVLALNTGELFF.

V is TRBV2 and J is TRBJ2-3; 8 bases match TRBD1. J lost 1 base, V lost 8 bases, and 8 bases had no gene match. The CDR3 is 15 residues long. In germline, CDR1 is SNHLY, CDR2 FYNNEI. CDR3 amino acids: CASYISGGRTDTQYF. In nucleotides, the CDR3 is TGTGCCAGCTATATTTCAGGGGGCCGCACAGATACGCAGTATTTT.

CDR3 bases: TGTGCCAGCAGCATGGGACTAGCGGGAGAGACCCAGTACTTC. Encoded protein: CASSMGLAGETQYF. The chain has TRBV13 and TRBJ2-5; 12 positions match TRBD2. With V trimmed by 5 bases and J by 4 bases, 2 bases remained unmatched. CDR1 and CDR2 (germline): PRHDT, FYEKMQ (reference sequence). The length of the CDR3 is 14 residues.

The chain combines TRBV20-1 with TRBJ2-7; D is possibly TRBD1 or TRBD2 (6 bases each). V dropped 5 bases and J dropped 4 bases, with 18 bases sitting between them. Germline-derived CDR1 and CDR2 are DFQATT and SNEGSKA (reference sequence). This CDR3 is 14 amino acids long. CDR3 loop: CSAFDPGAQYEQYF. The CDR3 coding sequence is TGCAGTGCTTTCGACCCGGGGGCCCAATACGAGCAGTACTTC.

The chain combines TRBV29-1 with TRBJ2-1; D perhaps matches TRBD1 (5 bases). V shed 3 bases and J shed 8 bases, with 20 bases lying between them. Germline values: CDR1 SQVTM, CDR2 ANQGSEA. The CDR3 runs 15 residues. The CDR3 coding sequence is TGCAGCGTTGATCCCCAGGGTGGTAGGAGCGATGAGCAGTTCTTC. Amino acid sequence: CSVDPQGGRSDEQFF.

This chain connects TRBV29-1 to TRBJ1-2; D may be TRBD1 (5 bases). This CDR3 contains 14 residues. CDR1 is SQVTM and CDR2 is ANQGSEA in the germline V gene. The germline V and J ends were trimmed by 4 bases and 0 bases, with 12 bases remaining between them. This CDR3 reads CSVGGGQANYGYTF. The CDR3, as DNA: TGCAGCGTTGGGGGCGGCCAGGCTAACTATGGCTACACCTTC.

V is TRBV5-6 and J is TRBJ1-1; no definite D call. This CDR3 has 15 amino acids. Looked up from germline, CDR1 is SGHDT and CDR2 is YYEEEE. V lost 2 bases and J 2 bases, leaving 13 bases between the germline ends. Here the CDR3 reads CASSLYGLLNTEAFF. CDR3 nucleotide sequence: TGTGCCAGCAGCTTATACGGACTACTAAACACTGAAGCTTTCTTT.

The chain carries TRBV4-3 and TRBJ2-7, with 12 nucleotides matching TRBD2. The CDR3 spans 19 residues. Losses at the gene ends were 1 base for V and 4 bases for J; bases not matched to a gene: 14. Germline-derived CDR1 and CDR2 are LGHNA and YSLEER. CDR3 in amino acids: CASSQVLTSGSYIVYEQYF. The CDR3 DNA reads TGCGCCAGCAGCCAAGTCCTGACTAGCGGGAGTTATATTGTTTACGAGCAGTACTTC.

The genes are TRBV7-8 and TRBJ2-1; possibly TRBD2 for D (6 bases). Germline values: CDR1 SGHVS, CDR2 FQNEAQ. Trimming stripped 5 bases from V and 6 bases from J, with 20 bases between. This CDR3 spans 16 amino acids. In nucleotides, the CDR3 is TGTGCCAGCAGCCTAATCCTAGCGTCGGCGGGCAATGAGCAGTTCTTC. Its protein product is CASSLILASAGNEQFF. Based on the CDR3 plus reference TRBV7-8 and TRBJ2-1, the full variable domain is GAGVSQSPRYKVAKRGQDVALRCDPISGHVSLFWYQQALGQGPEFLTYFQNEAQLDKSGLPSDRFFAERPEGSVSTLKIQRTQQEDSAVYLCASSLILASAGNEQFFGPGTRLTVL.